The 20 T cell receptor beta chains listed next were all sequenced from one sample in a study of T cell responses to AZD1222 COVID-19 vaccine (dated by TCRdb to the early 2020s). Preparation of the library involved the immunoSEQ multiplex PCR assay. TCRdb took over this immuneACCESS table, retaining in-frame rearrangements with V and J assigned. Such tables are incomplete; in checked studies, under half of the missing clones stem from an unresolved V gene, and the remainder is unexplained. Across this sample there are roughly 120,000 clones, with 91% seen only once. The ten biggest clones cover approximately 2.8% of the sample. What the time point label conveys for this sample: baseline before first vaccination. The specimen was peripheral blood, collected on day 0 of AZD1222 vaccination. These receptor sequences come from an adult in good health.

The rearrangement uses TRBV2 and TRBJ2-1, with no clear D. The CDR3 has 11 residues. Germline-derived CDR1 and CDR2 are SNHLY and FYNNEI. Trimming pared 6 bases from V and 4 bases from J, leaving 4 bases between. The CDR3 DNA sequence: TGTGCCAGCAGCCCGTACAATGAGCAGTTCTTC. This translates into CASSPYNEQFF.

The rearrangement links TRBV7-2 to TRBJ2-7; D gene unclear. The CDR3 contains 11 residues. With 5 bases removed from V and 2 bases from J, the gap between germline ends came to 4 bases. Germline lookup yields CDR1 SGHTA and CDR2 FQGNSA. The CDR3, as DNA: TGTGCCAGCAGCCGCCCCTACGAGCAGTACTTC. Translating it yields CASSRPYEQYF.

V usage is TRBV11-2 and J usage is TRBJ2-7; D is unresolved. V lost 3 bases, J lost 4 bases, and 7 bases lay in between. Per the germline V gene, CDR1 is SGHAT and CDR2 is FQNNGV. The CDR3 is 12 amino acids. The CDR3 coding sequence is TGTGCCAGCAGCTTTAGTGGGTACGAGCAGTACTTC. Translating it yields CASSFSGYEQYF.

The chain carries TRBV10-3 and TRBJ1-1; possibly TRBD1 for D (6 bases). Germline CDR1 and CDR2: ENHRY and SYGVKD. CDR3 length: 14 amino acids. With 0 bases removed from V and 4 bases from J, the gap between germline ends came to 9 bases. The CDR3 reads CAISESVQGTEAFF. CDR3 bases: TGTGCCATCAGTGAGTCCGTACAGGGCACTGAAGCTTTCTTT.

The chain uses TRBV7-8 and TRBJ2-7; D not certain. Germline CDR1 reads SGHVS; CDR2 reads FQNEAQ. Trimming left V 0 bases short and J 6 bases short, with 9 bases between. The CDR3 totals 13 residues. In nucleotides, the CDR3 is TGTGCCAGCAGCTTAGCCCCTAGTGGCGAGCAGTACTTC. Protein sequence: CASSLAPSGEQYF.

The chain links TRBV5-5 to TRBJ2-7; D uncertain. The germline V and J ends were trimmed by 4 bases and 3 bases, with 11 bases remaining between them. The CDR3 loop spans 13 amino acids. Germline CDR1 is SGHKS and CDR2 is YYEKEE (reference sequence). The CDR3 DNA reads as TGTGCCAGCAGCCGATTACAGAGCTACGAGCAGTACTTC. Protein: CASSRLQSYEQYF.

A single count supports this clone. This sequence joins TRBV12-3 or TRBV12-4 and TRBJ1-2, with 7 bases matching TRBD1. This CDR3 is 13 amino acids long. Trimming cost V 2 bases and J 8 bases; bases outside gene matches: 5. CDR3 coding DNA: TGTGCCAGCAGTTTACGGGACAGTCAAGGCTACACCTTC. This sequence encodes CASSLRDSQGYTF.

This chain uses TRBV4-3 with TRBJ2-3; D unresolved. This CDR3 contains 14 residues. Germline V gene lookup returns CDR1 LGHNA and CDR2 YSLEER. V lost 1 base and J lost 1, with 6 bases in between. This CDR3 reads CASSQVGGTDTQYF. The CDR3 DNA sequence: TGCGCCAGCAGCCAAGTTGGGGGCACAGATACGCAGTATTTT.

This clone appeared a few times. This chain connects TRBV7-2 to TRBJ1-1, with D uncertain. The V and J ends lost 1 base and 7 bases respectively, with 10 bases between them. The CDR3 spans 13 residues. Germline CDR1 is SGHTA and CDR2 is FQGNSA. CDR3 region: CASSLEQLLEAFF. As DNA, the CDR3 is TGTGCCAGCAGCTTAGAGCAGCTACTTGAAGCTTTCTTT.

This clone has more than one count but fewer than ten. The chain is built from TRBV18 and TRBJ2-1; D is ambiguous. Germline V gene sequence: CDR1 KGHSH, CDR2 LQKENI. CDR3 length: 16 amino acids. The ends were cut back, 2 bases at V and 0 bases at J, with 11 bases in the middle. CDR3 coding DNA: TGTGCCAGCTCACCAAGCCTGGCTGCCTCCTACAATGAGCAGTTCTTC. Its translation is CASSPSLAASYNEQFF. The variable domain in full, with the rest retrieved from reference TRBV18 and TRBJ2-1, is NAGVMQNPRHLVRRRGQEARLRCSPMKGHSHVYWYRQLPEEGLKFMVYLQKENIIDESGMPKERFSAEFPKEGPSILRIQQVVRGDSAAYFCASSPSLAASYNEQFFGPGTRLTVL.

The V and J genes are TRBV30 and TRBJ2-1; the match to TRBD2 covers 10 bases. The ends lost 2 bases at V and 7 bases at J; junction bases unmatched: 5. CDR1 and CDR2 from the germline V gene are GTSNPN and SVGIG (reference sequence). The CDR3 runs 14 residues. The CDR3 reads CAWSFGLAVNEQFF. The CDR3 DNA is TGTGCCTGGAGTTTTGGACTAGCGGTAAATGAGCAGTTCTTC.

The chain uses TRBV3-1 (or the pseudogene TRBV3-2) and TRBJ1-2, with D possibly matching TRBD1 (5 bases). Per the germline V gene, CDR1 is LGHDT and CDR2 is YNNKEL (reference sequence). Trimming took off 5 bases at V and 8 bases at J, with 21 bases between the two ends. This CDR3 contains 15 residues. CDR3 region: CASSALSPGGGGYTF. In nucleotides, the CDR3 is TGTGCCAGCAGCGCTTTATCCCCTGGGGGAGGAGGCTACACCTTC.

The chain uses TRBV7-8 and TRBJ1-1; D is ambiguous. Germline CDR1 SGHVS, CDR2 FQNEAQ. The CDR3 sequence is 14 residues long. V lost 5 bases to trimming and J lost 0 bases, with 10 bases between them. The CDR3 DNA reads as TGTGCCAGCAGCCGCCTAAATATGAACACTGAAGCTTTCTTT. This codes for CASSRLNMNTEAFF.

The J gene is TRBJ1-1, the V gene TRBV14; D remains unclear. CDR1 is SGHDN, CDR2 FVKESK, per germline. The V end lost 3 bases, the J end lost 7 bases, and 9 bases lay between the germline ends. The CDR3 covers 12 residues. CDR3 sequence (DNA): TGTGCCAGCAGCCAGATTCGGGGTGAAGCTTTCTTT. It encodes CASSQIRGEAFF.

V gene TRBV27 combines with J gene TRBJ1-2; D gene uncertain. The CDR3 sequence is 13 residues long. With 5 bases removed from V and 4 bases from J, the gap between germline ends came to 11 bases. Germline assignment: CDR1 MNHEY and CDR2 SMNVEV (reference sequence). The CDR3 sequence: CASSPTGFYGYTF. CDR3 DNA sequence: TGTGCCAGCAGTCCCACGGGGTTCTATGGCTACACCTTC.

The chain couples TRBV30 to TRBJ2-3; the D gene is possibly TRBD2 (7 bases). Trimming cost V 2 bases and J 4 bases, with 13 bases left between them. Per germline, CDR1 GTSNPN and CDR2 SVGIG (reference sequence). The CDR3 length is 14 residues. Here the CDR3 DNA reads TGTGCCTGGAGTAGGGGGGGCGAAGCAGATACGCAGTATTTT. The encoded protein is CAWSRGGEADTQYF.

The CDR3 sequence: CASTETLLAGEQFF. The CDR3 coding sequence is TGTGCCAGCACCGAAACTCTGCTAGCGGGTGAGCAGTTCTTC. The chain combines TRBV6-4 with TRBJ2-1, with 8 bases that match TRBD2. CDR3 length: 14 residues. Germline V CDR1 and CDR2: MRHNA, SNTAGT. V shed 7 bases, J shed 9 bases, and the junction held 11 bases outside the gene matches.

The chain employs TRBV3-1 (or the pseudogene TRBV3-2) and TRBJ1-3; TRBD1 aligns across 8 bases. The J segment lost 0 bases and the V segment lost 3 bases, leaving 4 bases of the junction unmatched. This CDR3 is 16 amino acids long. Germline CDR1 is LGHDT and CDR2 is YNNKEL (reference sequence). DNA for the CDR3: TGTGCCAGCAGCCACTGGACAGGGAGCTCTGGAAACACCATATATTTT. Translated, it gives CASSHWTGSSGNTIYF.

CDR3 sequence: CASSPSGNTPGELFF. CDR3 DNA: TGTGCCAGCAGCCCAAGCGGGAACACCCCCGGGGAGCTGTTTTTT. The rearrangement links TRBV7-2 to TRBJ2-2; 7 bases map to TRBD2. Trimming took 5 bases from V and 6 from J; bases not matched to a gene: 9. The CDR3 consists of 15 residues. Germline CDR1 and CDR2: SGHTA and FQGNSA.

The rearrangement links TRBV30 to TRBJ1-1; possible D gene TRBD1, 5 bases. From germline, CDR1 is GTSNPN and CDR2 SVGIG (reference sequence). The length of the CDR3 is 14 residues. Between the trimmed V and J ends, which lost 5 bases and 5 bases, there was a span of 18 bases. DNA for the CDR3: TGTGCCTGGGAGCACAGGTCCGTAGGTACTGAAGCTTTCTTT. Protein product: CAWEHRSVGTEAFF.